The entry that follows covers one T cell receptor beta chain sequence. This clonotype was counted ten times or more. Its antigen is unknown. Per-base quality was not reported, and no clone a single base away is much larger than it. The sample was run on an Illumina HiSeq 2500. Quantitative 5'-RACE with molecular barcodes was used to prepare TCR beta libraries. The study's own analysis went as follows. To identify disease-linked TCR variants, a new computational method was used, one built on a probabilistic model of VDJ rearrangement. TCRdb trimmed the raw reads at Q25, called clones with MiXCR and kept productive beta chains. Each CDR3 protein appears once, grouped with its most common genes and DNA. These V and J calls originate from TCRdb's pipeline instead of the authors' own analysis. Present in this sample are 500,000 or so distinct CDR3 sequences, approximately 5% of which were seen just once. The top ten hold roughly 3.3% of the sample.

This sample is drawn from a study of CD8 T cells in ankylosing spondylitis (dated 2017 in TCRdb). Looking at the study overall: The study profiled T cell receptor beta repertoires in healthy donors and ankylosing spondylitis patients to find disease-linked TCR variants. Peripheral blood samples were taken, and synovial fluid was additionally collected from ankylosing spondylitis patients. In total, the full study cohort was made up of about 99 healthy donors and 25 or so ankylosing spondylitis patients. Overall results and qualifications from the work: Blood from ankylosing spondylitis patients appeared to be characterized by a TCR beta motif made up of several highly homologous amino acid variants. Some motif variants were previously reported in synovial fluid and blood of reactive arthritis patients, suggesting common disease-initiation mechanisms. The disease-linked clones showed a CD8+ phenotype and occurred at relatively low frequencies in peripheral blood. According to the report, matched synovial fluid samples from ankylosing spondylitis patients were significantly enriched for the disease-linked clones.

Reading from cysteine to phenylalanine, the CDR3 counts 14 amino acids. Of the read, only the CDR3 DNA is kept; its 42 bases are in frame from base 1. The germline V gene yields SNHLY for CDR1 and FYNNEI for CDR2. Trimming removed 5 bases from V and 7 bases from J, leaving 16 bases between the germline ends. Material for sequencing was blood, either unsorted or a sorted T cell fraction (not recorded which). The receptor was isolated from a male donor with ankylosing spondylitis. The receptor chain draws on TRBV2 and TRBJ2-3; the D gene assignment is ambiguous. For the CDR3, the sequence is CASSLSHFSYTQYF. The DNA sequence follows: TGTGCCAGCAGTCTATCCCATTTTTCTTATACGCAGTATTTT.